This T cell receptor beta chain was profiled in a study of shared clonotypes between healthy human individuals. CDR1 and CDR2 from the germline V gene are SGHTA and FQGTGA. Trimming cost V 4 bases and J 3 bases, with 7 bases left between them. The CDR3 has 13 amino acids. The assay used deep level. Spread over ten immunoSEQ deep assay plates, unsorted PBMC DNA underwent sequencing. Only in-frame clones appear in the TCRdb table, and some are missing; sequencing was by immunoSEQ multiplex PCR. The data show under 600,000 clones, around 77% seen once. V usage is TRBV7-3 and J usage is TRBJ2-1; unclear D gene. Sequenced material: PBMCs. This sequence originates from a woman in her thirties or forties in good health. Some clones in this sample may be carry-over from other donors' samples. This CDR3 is CASSSEGYNEQFF. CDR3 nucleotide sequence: TGTGCCAGCAGCTCGGAAGGCTACAATGAGCAGTTCTTC.